The 27 T cell receptor beta chains presented below share a single source sample, sequenced in a study of OX40 agonist ivuxolimab in advanced cancers. TCRdb keeps only in-frame clones here, not all; method: immunoSEQ multiplex PCR. The sample includes some 25,000 clones, 73% of them seen just once. This material consisted of CD4+ or CD8+ T cells sorted from blood, taken in a trial of the OX40 agonist ivuxolimab. Receptors were obtained from an adult with an advanced solid tumor such as melanoma, head and neck, liver or kidney cancer.

This clone is medium-sized in the sample. This chain links TRBV19 with TRBJ1-1; 7 bases map to TRBD1. Germline assignment: CDR1 LNHDA and CDR2 SQIVND (reference sequence). The CDR3 runs 15 residues. V dropped 2 bases and J dropped 2; count of bases not matched to a gene: 5. The CDR3 bases are TGTGCCAGTAGTATAACGGCAGGGGGAAACACTGAAGCTTTCTTT. This sequence encodes CASSITAGGNTEAFF.

This chain links TRBV9 with TRBJ2-5; D gene unclear. The ends were cut back, 4 bases at V and 5 bases at J, with 18 bases in the middle. CDR1 and CDR2 (germline): SGDLS, YYNGEE. This CDR3 is built from 15 residues. The CDR3 here is CASSTRTIKEETQYF. As DNA, the CDR3 is TGTGCCAGCAGCACCCGGACCATTAAGGAGGAGACCCAGTACTTC.

This rearrangement joins TRBV19 to TRBJ1-6, with unresolved D. The germline gives CDR1 LNHDA, CDR2 SQIVND (reference sequence). Trimming shortened V by 5 bases and J by 0 bases, and 17 bases separated the two germline ends. The CDR3 length is 18 residues. Here the CDR3 reads CASSSTGSASSYNSPLHF. CDR3 nucleotide sequence: TGTGCCAGTAGTTCTACCGGGTCTGCGAGCTCCTATAATTCACCCCTCCACTTT. Using reference TRBV19 and TRBJ1-6 for the parts outside the CDR3, the full variable domain is DGGITQSPKYLFRKEGQNVTLSCEQNLNHDAMYWYRQDPGQGLRLIYYSQIVNDFQKGDIAEGYSVSREKKESFPLTVTSAQKNPTAFYLCASSSTGSASSYNSPLHFGNGTRLTVT.

The chain links TRBV28 to TRBJ2-7; TRBD2 aligns across 7 bases. CDR3 length: 15 amino acids. V shed 2 bases and J 7 bases; nucleotides not matched to a gene: 11. Germline V gives CDR1 MDHEN, CDR2 SYDVKM. The CDR3 region is CASSLGRDLPEEQYF. Written as DNA, the CDR3 is TGTGCCAGCAGTTTAGGGAGGGACCTACCGGAGGAGCAGTACTTC.

The rearrangement links TRBV18 to TRBJ2-3; 7 positions agree with TRBD1. V dropped 3 bases and J dropped 1; count of bases not matched to a gene: 4. The CDR3 covers 15 residues. Germline lookup yields CDR1 KGHSH and CDR2 LQKENI. CDR3 residues: CASSPTGARTDTQYF. CDR3 bases: TGTGCCAGCTCACCCACAGGGGCCCGCACAGATACGCAGTATTTT.

The chain couples TRBV7-3 to TRBJ2-1, with TRBD2 matching 8 bases. The CDR3 runs to 15 residues. CDR1 SGHTA and CDR2 FQGTGA come from the germline V gene. The trim removed 2 bases at V and 8 bases at J, leaving 8 bases unmatched. The CDR3 protein is CASSLGGGIFHEQFF. Written as DNA, the CDR3 is TGTGCCAGCAGCTTAGGCGGGGGGATCTTCCATGAGCAGTTCTTC. Combining the CDR3 with reference TRBV7-3 and TRBJ2-1 gives the whole variable domain GAGVSQTPSNKVTEKGKYVELRCDPISGHTALYWYRQSLGQGPEFLIYFQGTGAADDSGLPNDRFFAVRPEGSVSTLKIQRTERGDSAVYLCASSLGGGIFHEQFFGPGTRLTVL.

The chain recombines TRBV7-9 with TRBJ2-1; the match to TRBD1 covers 7 bases. Germline V gene lookup returns CDR1 SEHNR and CDR2 FQNEAQ (reference sequence). V dropped 5 bases and J dropped 10; count of bases not matched to a gene: 5. CDR3 length: 12 residues. Here the CDR3 DNA reads TGTGCCAGCAGCCTTCTACAGGGGGAGCAGTTCTTC. Its translation: CASSLLQGEQFF.

This chain connects TRBV4-1 to TRBJ1-1; D gene uncertain. Between the trimmed V and J ends, which lost 0 bases and 1 base, there was a span of 6 bases. Germline V lookup: CDR1 MGHRA, CDR2 YSYEKL. CDR3 size: 14 residues. Here the CDR3 DNA reads TGCGCCAGCAGCCAAGAGCGACAGAACACTGAAGCTTTCTTT. Translation gives CASSQERQNTEAFF.

The chain employs TRBV28 and TRBJ1-5, with unresolved D. The ends were cut back, 2 bases at V and 6 bases at J, with 14 bases in the middle. CDR3 length equals 15 residues. In germline, CDR1 is MDHEN, CDR2 SYDVKM. This CDR3 reads CASSLISWAGQPQHF. The CDR3 DNA reads as TGTGCCAGCAGTTTAATCTCCTGGGCAGGTCAGCCCCAGCATTTT. The whole variable domain, remainder taken from reference TRBV28 and TRBJ1-5, is DVKVTQSSRYLVKRTGEKVFLECVQDMDHENMFWYRQDPGLGLRLIYFSYDVKMKEKGDIPEGYSVSREKKERFSLILESASTNQTSMYLCASSLISWAGQPQHFGDGTRLSIL.

This chain links TRBV9 with TRBJ2-5; D is perhaps TRBD2 (5 bases). Germline CDR1 reads SGDLS; CDR2 reads YYNGEE. This CDR3 comprises 15 residues. The ends were cut back, 3 bases at V and 2 bases at J, with 14 bases in the middle. This CDR3 reads CASSAFAGMQETQYF. DNA of the CDR3: TGTGCCAGCAGCGCTTTTGCCGGGATGCAAGAGACCCAGTACTTC.

Of note for this clone: One end of the junction is discordant with germline, which a read error may explain. The DNA for the CDR3 is TGTGTCAGTAGCCTGGGGCTGCGGGGTCAGCCCCAGCATTTT. Translating gives CVSSLGLRGQPQHF. The rearrangement links TRBV19 to TRBJ1-5, with D possibly matching TRBD1 (5 bases). Looked up from germline, CDR1 is LNHDA and CDR2 is SQIVND (reference sequence). The CDR3 has 14 amino acids.

The chain has TRBV7-2 and TRBJ2-2, with unresolved D. The CDR3 totals 13 residues. The germline V and J ends were trimmed by 1 base and 7 bases, with 7 bases remaining between them. CDR1 and CDR2 (germline): SGHTA, FQGNSA. In nucleotides, the CDR3 is TGTGCCAGCAGCTTAGTCGTGGGCGGGGAGCTGTTTTTT. This sequence encodes CASSLVVGGELFF.

Concerning this clone itself: One junction end does not reproduce the germline sequence, and a read error may be involved. This sequence joins TRBV27 and TRBJ1-1; D is possibly TRBD1 (5 bases). CDR1 MNHEY and CDR2 SMNVEV come from the germline V gene (reference sequence). This CDR3 has 15 residues. CDR3 in amino acids: CASSTGLTLNTEASF. The CDR3 nucleotides are TGTGCCAGCTCAACGGGGCTGACCCTCAACACTGAAGCTTCCTTT.

This clone occurred once. V is TRBV28 and J is TRBJ2-7; 9 bases match TRBD1. This CDR3 has 14 amino acids. Germline trimming cut 8 bases from V and 2 bases from J; bases unmatched to any gene: 7. Germline-derived CDR1 and CDR2 are MDHEN and SYDVKM. The CDR3 DNA reads TGTGCCAGCGTAGACGGGGACAGGGCCTACGAGCAGTACTTC. Its protein is CASVDGDRAYEQYF.

J is TRBJ2-7 and V is TRBV30, with 8 bases lining up with TRBD2. V dropped 2 bases and J dropped 6; count of bases not matched to a gene: 18. The CDR3 spans 17 residues. CDR1 and CDR2 (germline): GTSNPN, SVGIG (reference sequence). CDR3 in DNA: TGTGCCTGGAGTATCCACCAAGGACTAGCACCCCCCCGCGAGCAGTACTTC. Amino acids: CAWSIHQGLAPPREQYF.

This clone showed up many times. This chain links TRBV9 with TRBJ2-2; 12 nucleotides align to TRBD2. The V gene end was trimmed by 4 bases and the J gene end by 4 bases; junction bases not matched to a gene: 11. CDR1 and CDR2 (germline): SGDLS, YYNGEE. This CDR3 is built from 18 residues. The CDR3 loop reads CASSPQGTSGRITGELFF. The CDR3 DNA is TGTGCCAGCAGCCCACAAGGGACTAGCGGGCGAATCACCGGGGAGCTGTTTTTT.

In its sample, this clone was seen once. This chain uses TRBV23-1 with TRBJ1-1; D possibly corresponds to TRBD1 (5 bases). TRBV23-1 is given ORF status, its function remaining uncertain. The CDR3 has 18 amino acids. The V and J ends lost 1 base and 0 bases respectively, with 18 bases between them. CDR3 amino acids: CASSQCEGCLRVNTEAFF. In nucleotides, the CDR3 is TGCGCCAGCAGTCAATGTGAGGGGTGCCTAAGGGTGAACACTGAAGCTTTCTTT.

The chain links TRBV6-5 to TRBJ2-7; 9 positions match TRBD1. V lost 1 base, J lost 1 base, and 5 bases stayed unmatched. This CDR3 has 16 amino acids. Germline-derived CDR1 and CDR2 are MNHEY and SVGAGI. The DNA of the CDR3 is TGTGCCAGCAGTTACTTCACCGGGACAGGGTCCTACGAGCAGTACTTC. Protein sequence: CASSYFTGTGSYEQYF.

By sample fraction, this clone is medium-sized. Other DNA sequences in this sample translate to the same CDR3. The chain employs TRBV7-2 and TRBJ1-6, with D possibly being TRBD1 (6 bases). Germline CDR1 and CDR2: SGHTA and FQGNSA. The V gene lost 1 base and the J gene lost 4 bases, with 11 bases spanning the gap. The length of the CDR3 is 16 residues. The CDR3 spells CASSLEVGGYNSPLHF. For the CDR3, the DNA is TGTGCCAGCAGCTTAGAGGTAGGGGGATATAATTCACCCCTCCACTTT.

In this sample, this clone turned up a few times. V usage is TRBV9 and J usage is TRBJ1-1, with a possible D match to TRBD1 (5 bases). V shed 3 bases and J shed 8 bases, with 17 bases lying between them. This CDR3 comprises 14 residues. Germline lookup yields CDR1 SGDLS and CDR2 YYNGEE. The CDR3 sequence: CASSEHGAVSEAFF. In DNA, the CDR3 is TGTGCCAGCAGCGAGCATGGGGCGGTATCCGAAGCTTTCTTT.

A single count supports this clone. The CDR3 sequence: CASSDSAERVLTF. In nucleotides, the CDR3 is TGTGCCAGCAGTGACTCGGCCGAGAGGGTCCTCACCTTC. The V call is TRBV6-4, the J call TRBJ1-2; D uncertain. The ends were cut back, 0 bases at V and 13 bases at J, with 15 bases in the middle. This CDR3 has 13 amino acids. From germline, CDR1 is MRHNA and CDR2 SNTAGT.

The chain carries TRBV6-5 and TRBJ2-1; maybe TRBD2 (5 bases). Germline lookup yields CDR1 MNHEY and CDR2 SVGAGI. V lost 6 bases, J lost 8 bases, and 20 bases lay in between. The CDR3 contains 15 residues. In DNA form, the CDR3 reads TGTGCCAGCAGCCCAGGTCCGGGGTTTTTCGATGAGCAGTTCTTC. This gives the protein CASSPGPGFFDEQFF.

The rearrangement joins TRBV6-1 to TRBJ2-7, with 9 bases aligning to TRBD1. Looked up from germline, CDR1 is MNHNS and CDR2 is SASEGT. Trimming at V came to 5 bases and at J to 2 bases, leaving 4 bases not matched to a gene. This CDR3 is built from 14 residues. The CDR3: CASSRQGVPYEQYF. CDR3 nucleotide sequence: TGTGCCAGCAGTCGACAGGGGGTCCCCTACGAGCAGTACTTC.

This clone has ten or more counts. The chain uses TRBV4-3 and TRBJ1-1; D might be TRBD1 (5 bases). The CDR3 extends over 15 amino acids. Germline loops: CDR1 LGHNA, CDR2 YSLEER. V lost 4 bases and J 1 base, leaving 13 bases between the germline ends. The CDR3 loop is CASSRSGQSNTEAFF. Written as DNA, the CDR3 is TGCGCCAGCAGCCGGTCCGGACAATCGAACACTGAAGCTTTCTTT.

This clone has more than one count but fewer than ten. V usage is TRBV29-1 and J usage is TRBJ1-1; 8 bases line up with TRBD1. V shed 4 bases and J 11 bases; nucleotides not matched to a gene: 6. The CDR3 runs to 11 residues. CDR1 and CDR2 (germline): SQVTM, ANQGSEA. The CDR3 DNA follows: TGCAGCGTTGCGGACAGGGAGGGGGCTTTCTTT. Amino acids: CSVADREGAFF.

The chain is built from TRBV7-6 and TRBJ2-3; 7 nucleotides agree with TRBD1. This CDR3 spans 13 amino acids. CDR1 and CDR2 from the germline V gene are SGHVS and FNYEAQ. J was trimmed by 8 bases and V by 5 bases; bases with no gene match: 7. Here the CDR3 reads CASSPRTGSTQYF. Written as DNA, the CDR3 is TGTGCCAGCAGCCCCAGGACAGGCTCTACGCAGTATTTT.

The chain combines TRBV5-6 with TRBJ1-2; D gene uncertain. V was cut by 0 bases and J by 7 bases, with 10 bases left in between. The CDR3 is 13 residues long. From germline, CDR1 is SGHDT and CDR2 YYEEEE. Written as DNA, the CDR3 is TGTGCCAGCAGCTTGGTTATGGGTGCTGGCTACACCTTC. Its translation: CASSLVMGAGYTF.